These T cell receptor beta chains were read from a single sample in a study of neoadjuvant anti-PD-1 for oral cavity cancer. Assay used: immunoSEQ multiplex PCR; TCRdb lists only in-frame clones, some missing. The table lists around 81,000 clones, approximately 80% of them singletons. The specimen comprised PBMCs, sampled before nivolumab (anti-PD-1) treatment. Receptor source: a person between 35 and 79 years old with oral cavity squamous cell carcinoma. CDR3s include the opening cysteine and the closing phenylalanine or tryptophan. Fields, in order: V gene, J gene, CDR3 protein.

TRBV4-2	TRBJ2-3	CASSQDLRISGTTDTQYF
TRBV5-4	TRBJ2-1	CASSLGGQQFGQFF
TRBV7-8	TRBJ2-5	CALGGPGGYQETQYF
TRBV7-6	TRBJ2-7	CASSPPLTYEQYF
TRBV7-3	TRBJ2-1	CASSLGLGREYNEQFF
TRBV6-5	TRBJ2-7	CASSYSGGGPLGEQYF
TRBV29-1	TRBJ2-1	CLGGFDNEQFF
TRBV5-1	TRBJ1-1	CASNPGQGYMNTEAFF
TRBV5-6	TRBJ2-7	CASSYGPATYEQYF
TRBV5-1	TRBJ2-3	CASSLVGGSTDTQYF
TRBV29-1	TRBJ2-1	CSVENSWDEQFF
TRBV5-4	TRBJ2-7	CASSSRVGGSYEQYF
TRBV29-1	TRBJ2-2	CSVVPSGRGSTGELFF
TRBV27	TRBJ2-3	CASQGFRTDTQYF
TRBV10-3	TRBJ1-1	CAISESGSHNTEAFF
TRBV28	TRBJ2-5	CASRFRESSETQYF
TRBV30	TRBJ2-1	CAWNPLLFSYNEQFF
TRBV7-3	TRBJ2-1	CASSLSGGQSEQFF
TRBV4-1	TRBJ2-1	CASSPGLAQYNEQFF
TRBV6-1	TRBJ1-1	CASSEWGAWNTEAFF
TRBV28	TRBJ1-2	CASRDSNQVYGYTF
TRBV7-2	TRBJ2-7	CASSLAGGGRPNEQYF
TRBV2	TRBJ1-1	CASSLGWLGGTEAFF
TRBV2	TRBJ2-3	CASSVSPTRTDTQYF
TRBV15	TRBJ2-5	CATKGAGETQYF
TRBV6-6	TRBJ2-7	CASSHTTSGVVYEQYF
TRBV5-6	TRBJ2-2	CASSKGLYTGELFF
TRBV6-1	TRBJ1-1	CASSDTAVNTEAFF
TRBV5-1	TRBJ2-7	CASSLGQGFDEQYF
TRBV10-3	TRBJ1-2	CAISESTAGYTF
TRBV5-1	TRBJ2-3	CASSLRTAGTDTQYF
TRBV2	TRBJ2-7	CASGREGLREQYF
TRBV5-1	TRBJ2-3	CASSLGGKGTDTQYF
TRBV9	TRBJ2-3	CASSVGLGTGGRDTQYF
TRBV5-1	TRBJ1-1	CASSAGGPNTEAFF
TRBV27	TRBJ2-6	CASRQIRGSSSGANVLTF
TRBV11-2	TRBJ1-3	CASSLGPYSGNTIYF
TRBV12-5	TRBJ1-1	CASGWGGTEAFF
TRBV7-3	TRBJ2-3	CASSPDRGGTDTQYF
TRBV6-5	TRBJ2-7	CASSWRQGTYEQYF
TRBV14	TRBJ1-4	CASSPRVGAEKLFF
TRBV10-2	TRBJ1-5	CASSESGGSQPQHF
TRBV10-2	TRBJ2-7	CASRTSGYEQYF
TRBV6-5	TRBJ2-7	CASSYSARVQYEQYF
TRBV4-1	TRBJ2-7	CASSPLETSGIPYEQYF
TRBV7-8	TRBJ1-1	CASSQQGSGAEAFF
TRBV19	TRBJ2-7	CASSSVYAYEQYF
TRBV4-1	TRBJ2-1	CASSQSTSGMDEQFF
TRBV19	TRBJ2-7	CASSWTSGSSSYEQYF
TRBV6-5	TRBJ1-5	CASSPHGARNQPQHF
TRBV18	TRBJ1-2	CASSPAGADYGYTF
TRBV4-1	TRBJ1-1	CASSQVGAGGTEAFF
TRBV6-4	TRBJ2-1	CASSATMGPNEQFF
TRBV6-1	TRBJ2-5	CASSESVGSLPRSETQYF